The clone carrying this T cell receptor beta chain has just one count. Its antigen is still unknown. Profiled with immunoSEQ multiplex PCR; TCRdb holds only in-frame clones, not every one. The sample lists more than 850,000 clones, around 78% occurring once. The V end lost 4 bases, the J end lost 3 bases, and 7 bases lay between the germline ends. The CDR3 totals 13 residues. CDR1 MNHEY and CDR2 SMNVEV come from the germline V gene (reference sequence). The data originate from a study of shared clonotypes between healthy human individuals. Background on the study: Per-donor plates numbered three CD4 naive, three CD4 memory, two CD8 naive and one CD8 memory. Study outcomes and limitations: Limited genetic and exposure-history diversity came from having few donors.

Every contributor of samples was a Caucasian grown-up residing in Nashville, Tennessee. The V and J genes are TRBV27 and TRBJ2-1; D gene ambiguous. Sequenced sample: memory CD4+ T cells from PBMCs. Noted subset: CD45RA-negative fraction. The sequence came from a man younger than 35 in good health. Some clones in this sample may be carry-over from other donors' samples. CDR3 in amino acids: CASSSRLYNEQFF. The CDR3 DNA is TGTGCCAGCAGTTCGCGACTCTACAATGAGCAGTTCTTC.